Described below is a single TCR beta chain sequence and its context. This entry comes from a study of patients and donors after allogeneic stem cell transplantation. Via MiXCR, TCRdb re-called the RT-PCR reads, giving one row per CDR3 protein. This table holds hundreds of thousands of distinct CDR3 sequences, 16% found once. This CDR3 is 15 amino acids long. The germline V gene has CDR1 SGDLS and CDR2 YYNGEE. V was pared by 3 bases and J by 1 base, with 6 bases of the junction left unmatched. This TCR derives from a human donor who was either an allogeneic HSCT recipient or a stem cell or donor lymphocyte infusion donor (not recorded which). It is not recorded whose cells these are; they may come from a transplant donor. The sample comprised blood, either unsorted or a sorted T cell fraction (not recorded which). The chain uses TRBV9 and TRBJ1-1, with TRBD1 matching over 7 bases. DNA of the CDR3: TGTGCCAGCAGCGCAGTAGGGACAGCGAACACTGAAGCTTTCTTT. Amino acids: CASSAVGTANTEAFF. Based on the CDR3 plus reference TRBV9 and TRBJ1-1, the full variable domain is DSGVTQTPKHLITATGQRVTLRCSPRSGDLSVYWYQQSLDQGLQFLIQYYNGEERAKGNILERFSAQQFPDLHSELNLSSLELGDSALYFCASSAVGTANTEAFFGQGTRLTVV.